The count of the clone carrying this TCR beta chain is one. The data stem from a study of shared clonotypes between healthy human individuals. Germline V gene sequence: CDR1 MNHNS, CDR2 SASEGT. This CDR3 is 13 amino acids long. V lost 4 bases, J lost 4 bases, and 8 bases lay in between. The authors divided CD4+ cells into CD45RA+ naive and CD45RA-negative memory subsets. Sequenced by immunoSEQ multiplex PCR; TCRdb stores in-frame clones only, minus some. The data contain some 2,100,000 clones, approximately 95% of them singletons. Material for sequencing was naive CD4+ T cells sorted from blood. The subset denotes: CD45RA+ positively selected. The sequence was collected from a man in his late teens or twenties in good health. The V call is TRBV6-1, the J call TRBJ1-3; no definite D call. CDR3 sequence reads: CASSVERGNTIYF. The CDR3 DNA follows: TGTGCCAGCAGTGTTGAACGCGGAAACACCATATATTTT.